The 16 T cell receptor beta chains given below trace back to one sample, sequenced in a study of blood T cell repertoires in COVID-19. The method was immunoSEQ multiplex PCR; TCRdb's version includes in-frame clones alone and lacks a portion of them. The data show 140,000 or so clones, about 82% seen once. Source material: peripheral blood. These receptors originate from a man in his fifties or sixties with acute or convalescent COVID-19.

This clone was counted only a few times. This chain joins TRBV29-1 and TRBJ2-3; TRBD2 matches 7 bases. The V segment lost 2 bases and the J segment 5 bases; nucleotides outside the gene matches: 13. The CDR3 covers 16 residues. CDR1 and CDR2 (germline): SQVTM, ANQGSEA. The CDR3 sequence: CSVEKGREVVGDTQYF. The CDR3, as DNA: TGCAGCGTTGAAAAGGGCCGGGAGGTTGTAGGAGATACGCAGTATTTT.

This clone was recorded only once. V gene TRBV5-1 combines with J gene TRBJ2-3; 11 nucleotides line up with TRBD2. Germline CDR1 is SGHRS and CDR2 is YFSETQ. This CDR3 contains 15 residues. V trimming: 0 bases; J trimming: 10 bases; junction bases outside the gene matches: 7. The CDR3 is CASSLGSGGASAQYF. The CDR3 region has the DNA TGCGCCAGCAGCTTGGGTAGCGGGGGGGCCTCTGCGCAGTATTTT.

This clone was detected once. The gene calls are TRBV3-1 (or the pseudogene TRBV3-2) and TRBJ2-3; no firm D call. This CDR3 has 13 amino acids. V shed 0 bases and J shed 8 bases, with 9 bases lying between them. Germline CDR1 reads LGHDT; CDR2 reads YNNKEL (reference sequence). CDR3 amino acids: CASSQDSLTTQYF. The CDR3 coding sequence is TGTGCCAGCAGCCAAGATAGTTTAACTACGCAGTATTTT.

The genes are TRBV15 and TRBJ2-6; possibly TRBD2 for D (7 bases). The V gene lost 6 bases and the J gene lost 0 bases, with 12 bases spanning the gap. Germline V gene data show CDR1 as LNHNV and CDR2 as YYDKDF (reference sequence). This CDR3 has 16 amino acids. The CDR3 nucleotides are TGTGCCACCAGGAAGGGGGGGATCTCTGGGGCCAACGTCCTGACTTTC. This sequence encodes CATRKGGISGANVLTF.

The rearrangement uses TRBV6-6 and TRBJ2-7; 7 bases fit TRBD1. With 4 bases clipped from V and 2 bases from J, the junction kept 2 bases outside the gene matches. The CDR3 length is 13 residues. In germline, CDR1 is MNHNY, CDR2 SVGAGI (reference sequence). CDR3 nucleotides: TGTGCCAGCAGTTCGGGACAGCCCTACGAGCAGTACTTC. Protein: CASSSGQPYEQYF.

This chain joins TRBV19 and TRBJ1-5, with 8 positions matching TRBD1. Germline V gene data show CDR1 as LNHDA and CDR2 as SQIVND (reference sequence). The J segment lost 2 bases and the V segment lost 10 bases, leaving 7 bases of the junction unmatched. There are 14 residues in the CDR3. The CDR3 loop reads CATTPGQGNQPQHF. The CDR3 DNA follows: TGTGCCACTACACCGGGACAGGGCAATCAGCCCCAGCATTTT.

This clone was seen just once. The rearrangement links TRBV5-6 to TRBJ1-2; 7 bases line up with TRBD1. The J segment lost 2 bases and the V segment lost 4 bases, leaving 8 bases of the junction unmatched. Germline V gene lookup returns CDR1 SGHDT and CDR2 YYEEEE. The CDR3 runs to 15 residues. In nucleotides, the CDR3 is TGTGCCAGCAGCCTAACCCCGGGACAGAACTATGGCTACACCTTC. It is translated as CASSLTPGQNYGYTF.

This clone was observed a handful of times. This chain uses TRBV4-1 with TRBJ2-7; D gene uncertain. Per germline, CDR1 MGHRA and CDR2 YSYEKL. Trimming cost V 0 bases and J 3 bases, with 12 bases left between them. The CDR3 spans 15 residues. The DNA for the CDR3 is TGCGCCAGCAGCCAAGAGCCGACTCTAGGCTACGAGCAGTACTTC. It is translated as CASSQEPTLGYEQYF.

The V gene is TRBV11-3, the J gene TRBJ2-5; D is ambiguous. The CDR3 is 15 amino acids. Germline-derived CDR1 and CDR2 are SGHNT and YENEEA. Trimming took 0 bases from V and 5 from J, leaving 13 bases between them. The CDR3 sequence: CASSLEWSRGETQYF. The DNA of the CDR3 is TGTGCCAGCAGCTTAGAGTGGAGTAGAGGCGAGACCCAGTACTTC.

This rearrangement joins TRBV5-1 to TRBJ2-4, with a weak D call TRBD1 (6 bases). The CDR3 runs to 17 residues. Trimming took off 1 base at V and 0 bases at J, with 14 bases between the two ends. The V gene's germline CDR1 is SGHRS and CDR2 YFSETQ. CDR3 region: CASSLNGDTLAKNIQYF. CDR3 DNA sequence: TGCGCCAGCAGCTTGAATGGGGACACCTTAGCCAAAAACATTCAGTACTTC. Complete variable domain (other parts from reference TRBV5-1 and TRBJ2-4): KAGVTQTPRYLIKTRGQQVTLSCSPISGHRSVSWYQQTPGQGLQFLFEYFSETQRNKGNFPGRFSGRQFSNSRSEMNVSTLELGDSALYLCASSLNGDTLAKNIQYFGAGTRLSVL.

The gene calls are TRBV9 and TRBJ2-7, with D maybe TRBD2 (5 bases). This CDR3 spans 14 amino acids. Germline V gene lookup returns CDR1 SGDLS and CDR2 YYNGEE. V lost 2 bases to trimming and J lost 2 bases, with 11 bases between them. CDR3 nucleotide sequence: TGTGCCAGCAGCGTCGCGGGTTTTACCTACGAGCAGTACTTC. It specifies CASSVAGFTYEQYF. Full variable domain (rest looked up from reference TRBV9 and TRBJ2-7): DSGVTQTPKHLITATGQRVTLRCSPRSGDLSVYWYQQSLDQGLQFLIQYYNGEERAKGNILERFSAQQFPDLHSELNLSSLELGDSALYFCASSVAGFTYEQYFGPGTRLTVT.

This clone turned up a few times. This chain uses TRBV10-3 with TRBJ2-2, with TRBD1 matching 7 bases. CDR1 and CDR2 (germline): ENHRY, SYGVKD. V lost 2 bases to trimming and J lost 7 bases; unmatched junction nucleotides: 4. CDR3 length equals 14 residues. CDR3 DNA: TGTGCCATCAGTGAGCTTTGGGACAGCGGGGAGCTGTTTTTT. This codes for CAISELWDSGELFF.

This chain connects TRBV30 to TRBJ1-5; D remains ambiguous. Germline-derived CDR1 and CDR2 are GTSNPN and SVGIG (reference sequence). With 2 bases removed from V and 0 bases from J, the gap between germline ends came to 11 bases. CDR3 size: 15 residues. This CDR3 is CAWSIESHSNQPQHF. In DNA form, the CDR3 reads TGTGCCTGGAGTATCGAGAGTCATAGCAATCAGCCCCAGCATTTT.

The V and J genes are TRBV7-8 and TRBJ2-7; TRBD1 aligns across 7 bases. Germline V gene lookup returns CDR1 SGHVS and CDR2 FQNEAQ. V lost 1 base to trimming and J lost 4 bases; unmatched junction nucleotides: 16. The CDR3 is 18 amino acids. The CDR3 DNA reads TGTGCCAGCAGCTTAGTAGCCGCCACAGGGGTCAGGGGATACGAGCAGTACTTC. Translation gives CASSLVAATGVRGYEQYF.

This chain links TRBV7-6 with TRBJ1-5; a possible D gene is TRBD1 (6 bases). V lost 6 bases, J lost 0 bases, and 12 bases lay in between. There are 15 residues in the CDR3. Germline CDR1 is SGHVS and CDR2 is FNYEAQ. The CDR3 is CASRKRTDSNQPQHF. The DNA of the CDR3 is TGTGCCAGCAGAAAACGGACAGATAGCAATCAGCCCCAGCATTTT.

This chain joins TRBV19 and TRBJ1-5; the match to TRBD1 covers 7 bases. V gave up 5 bases and J gave up 5 bases; unmatched junction bases: 3. Germline values: CDR1 LNHDA, CDR2 SQIVND (reference sequence). This CDR3 contains 13 residues. The CDR3 loop is CASSFTGDQPQHF. The CDR3 DNA reads TGTGCCAGTAGTTTTACAGGGGATCAGCCCCAGCATTTT.